Listed below are T cell receptor beta chains from one sample, sequenced in a study of blood T cell repertoires in COVID-19. Generated by immunoSEQ multiplex PCR, the TCRdb table keeps only in-frame clones and is missing some. The data hold around 200,000 clones, with about 83% observed a single time. The sample taken for sequencing was peripheral blood. The source is a man in his forties or fifties with active or convalescent COVID-19. The CDR3 runs from the conserved cysteine through the conserved F or W. The D gene is left open where the match is weak. Size is omitted from some rows. Given values are once, few, many or a class for expanded clones.

CDR3nt | CDR3aa | abundance | j_gene | d_gene | v_gene
TGTGCCAGCAGCTCAGGCCCAGGCACAGATACGCAGTATTTT | CASSSGPGTDTQYF | . | TRBJ2-3 | . | TRBV9
TGTGCCAGCAGCTCCCTGGGCGGGAGGCACTACGAGCAGTACTTC | CASSSLGGRHYEQYF | many | TRBJ2-7 | TRBD2 | TRBV5-4
TGTGCCAGCAGTGCCCTACGAGTGGGGGCAAGGATTATAGAGACCCAGTACTTC | CASSALRVGARIIETQYF | . | TRBJ2-5 | . | TRBV6-1
TGCGCCAGCAGTGAACCGCGGGGAGGCACAGATACGCAGTATTTT | CASSEPRGGTDTQYF | . | TRBJ2-3 | . | TRBV10-2
TGTGCCAGCAGCTTGGCCAATGTAGCGGGGGGCTCCTACGAGCAGTACTTC | CASSLANVAGGSYEQYF | . | TRBJ2-7 | TRBD2 | TRBV5-4
TGTGCCAGCACGGGACACGTGAACACTGAAGCTTTCTTT | CASTGHVNTEAFF | . | TRBJ1-1 | . | TRBV25-1
TGTGCCAGCAGTGAAAGGGGTATTAGTGAAAAACTGTTTTTT | CASSERGISEKLFF | . | TRBJ1-4 | . | TRBV6-1
TGTGCCAGTAGCGGACAGGTGGACACTGAAGCTTTCTTT | CASSGQVDTEAFF | . | TRBJ1-1 | TRBD1 | TRBV6-5
TGCGCCAGCAGCCCCGCACAGGGGTGGAACATTCAGTACTTC | CASSPAQGWNIQYF | once | TRBJ2-4 | TRBD1 | TRBV5-1
TGTGCCAGCAGTGATCGATTTGAGGTGCGGAGAGGCAATCAGCCCCAGCATTTT | CASSDRFEVRRGNQPQHF | few | TRBJ1-5 | . | TRBV6-1
TGTGCCACATCGGGAGATTCGGGCAGTAACTATGGCTACACCTTC | CATSGDSGSNYGYTF | . | TRBJ1-2 | . | TRBV28
TGTGCCAGCAGTCCTCCGGGCTCCTACAATGAGCAGTTCTTC | CASSPPGSYNEQFF | once | TRBJ2-1 | . | TRBV7-3
TGTGCCAGCAGCGTATCCGGGAATAGCAATCAGCCCCAGCATTTT | CASSVSGNSNQPQHF | many | TRBJ1-5 | . | TRBV9
TGTGCCACCGCGACCCTAGCGGGAGTTAAAAACATTCAGTACTTC | CATATLAGVKNIQYF | once | TRBJ2-4 | TRBD2 | TRBV27
TGTGCCAGCAGCCAAGGCCTCAGGGGAAGTGCGGACACTGAAGCTTTCTTT | CASSQGLRGSADTEAFF | . | TRBJ1-1 | . | TRBV3-1/TRBV3-2
TGTGCCAGTAGTATAGTCACAGGGATTGCCAATCAGCCCCAGCATTTT | CASSIVTGIANQPQHF | . | TRBJ1-5 | . | TRBV19
TGTGCCAGCAGCACCCCCGGGCAGGGGGCTTTTGACTATGGCTACACCTTC | CASSTPGQGAFDYGYTF | . | TRBJ1-2 | TRBD1 | TRBV9
TGTGCCAGCACCACCCCCGAGACAGGGCCTAACGGAAACACCATATATTTT | CASTTPETGPNGNTIYF | . | TRBJ1-3 | TRBD1 | TRBV5-4
TGTGCCAGTAGTATCCAGGGCTCCTACGAGCAGTACTTC | CASSIQGSYEQYF | . | TRBJ2-7 | . | TRBV19
TGTGCCAGCAGCGAGCAGGGATTCCATCAGCCCCAGCATTTT | CASSEQGFHQPQHF | few | TRBJ1-5 | . | TRBV3-1/TRBV3-2
TGTGCCAGCAGCGCCAGGGTTTCGGATACGCAGTATTTT | CASSARVSDTQYF | . | TRBJ2-3 | . | TRBV11-3
TGCGCCAGCAGCCAAGATCCGGGCTATGGCTACACCTTC | CASSQDPGYGYTF | . | TRBJ1-2 | . | TRBV4-3
TGTGCCAGCAGCCTAACGCCGGACAGGGCCTATAATTCACCCCTCCACTTT | CASSLTPDRAYNSPLHF | few | TRBJ1-6 | TRBD1 | TRBV5-4
TGTGCCAGCAGTGAAGCAGGTAGCGAGGAGGAGCAGTACTTC | CASSEAGSEEEQYF | . | TRBJ2-7 | . | TRBV2
TGCGCCAGCGCCCCCGGGACACACTCGAACACCGGGGAGCTGTTTTTT | CASAPGTHSNTGELFF | . | TRBJ2-2 | . | TRBV4-1
TGTGCCAGCAGCCGTTATGGCTCTTTCAGGGCATTGAACACTGAAGCTTTCTTT | CASSRYGSFRALNTEAFF | . | TRBJ1-1 | . | TRBV7-2
TGTGCCAGCAGTTCACTAGCGGGAAACTACAATGAGCAGTTCTTC | CASSSLAGNYNEQFF | once | TRBJ2-1 | TRBD2 | TRBV6-2/TRBV6-3
TGTGCCAGCAGCCTCCGACTAGCGGGAGAGAACGGGGAGCTGTTTTTT | CASSLRLAGENGELFF | once | TRBJ2-2 | TRBD2 | TRBV13
TGCGCCAGCAGCCCCGGGACTAGTAGGTACGAGCAGTACTTC | CASSPGTSRYEQYF | . | TRBJ2-7 | TRBD2 | TRBV5-1
TGTGCCACCAGTGATCCGGGACTAGCGGGGGGCCGAGATACGCAGTATTTT | CATSDPGLAGGRDTQYF | . | TRBJ2-3 | TRBD2 | TRBV24-1
TGTGCCAGCAGCCTCCCAGGGGGGGAAAAACTGTTTTTT | CASSLPGGEKLFF | . | TRBJ1-4 | TRBD1 | TRBV3-1/TRBV3-2
TGTGCCATCAGTGGGGCACTAGCGGGAGCAGATACGCAGTATTTT | CAISGALAGADTQYF | . | TRBJ2-3 | TRBD2 | TRBV10-3
TGTGCCTGGAGTGTGGTAGGGGGAACTGAAGCTTTCTTT | CAWSVVGGTEAFF | . | TRBJ1-1 | . | TRBV30
TGCGCCAGCAGCCAAGATCGGGGAGGGACTGAAGCTTTCTTT | CASSQDRGGTEAFF | . | TRBJ1-1 | . | TRBV4-3
TGTGCCAGCAGCTTAGGGCGGAGCACAGATACGCAGTATTTT | CASSLGRSTDTQYF | . | TRBJ2-3 | . | TRBV11-3
TGTGCCAGCAGCATTCCTAGGAGGGTTCAGCCCCAGCATTTT | CASSIPRRVQPQHF | . | TRBJ1-5 | . | TRBV5-8
TGCAGTGCTAGTTCCCTAGCGGCTCGGGATGAGCAGTTCTTC | CSASSLAARDEQFF | . | TRBJ2-1 | TRBD2 | TRBV20-1
TGTGCCAGTAGCAGCCAGGATTCACCCCTCCACTTT | CASSSQDSPLHF | few | TRBJ1-6 | . | TRBV19
TGTGCCAGCAGACTACAGGGCTACGAGCAGTACTTC | CASRLQGYEQYF | . | TRBJ2-7 | . | TRBV28
TGCGCCAGCAGCTCCTCAGAGAGGTACGAGCAGTACTTC | CASSSSERYEQYF | . | TRBJ2-7 | . | TRBV4-1
TGTGCCAGCAGTGAAGAGGAGGGTCAGGGGGGACACGAGCAGTACTTC | CASSEEEGQGGHEQYF | . | TRBJ2-7 | . | TRBV6-1
TGTGCCAGCAGCTTAAATAGCGGGGGTGGTCTCTCCTACGAGCAGTACTTC | CASSLNSGGGLSYEQYF | . | TRBJ2-7 | TRBD2 | TRBV7-2
TGTGCCAGCAGCTTAGGCGGGGGGCGCATCGAGACCCAGTACTTC | CASSLGGGRIETQYF | once | TRBJ2-5 | TRBD2 | TRBV7-2
TGTGCCAGCAGTTACAGGGGGCAGGTTAACTATGGCTACACCTTC | CASSYRGQVNYGYTF | . | TRBJ1-2 | TRBD1 | TRBV6-6
TGTGCCAGCATCAAATCCCTCCCGGGAAGCACAGATACGCAGTATTTT | CASIKSLPGSTDTQYF | . | TRBJ2-3 | . | TRBV11-2